The clone carrying this TCR beta chain has a single count. Its antigen is still unknown. This sample includes further DNA sequences coding for the same CDR3. This CDR3 spans 14 amino acids. V lost 0 bases and J lost 0, with 6 bases in between. Germline assignment: CDR1 SGHNT and CDR2 YYREEE (reference sequence). The sample is drawn from a study of shared clonotypes between healthy human individuals. Study-wide results and caveats: Among non-shared clonotypes, generation probabilities were lower than among those shared by all four donors. Approximately 4.6% of naive CD4 clonotypes were shared across several donors.

Data came from immunoSEQ multiplex PCR; TCRdb stores just in-frame clones and leaves some out. The sample shows roughly 2.4 million clones, 90% to 97% of them seen only once. All the donors were Caucasian adults who lived in Nashville, Tennessee. The investigators split CD4+ cells into a CD45RA+ naive subset and a CD45RA-negative memory subset. V is TRBV5-4 and J is TRBJ1-1; D is perhaps TRBD1 (5 bases). The source is a man aged 18-30 years in good health. Material: naive CD4+ T cells sorted from blood. This sample's subset: CD45RA+ positively selected. The CDR3 DNA reads as TGTGCCAGCAGCTTGGGGGGGTTGAACACTGAAGCTTTCTTT. Protein sequence: CASSLGGLNTEAFF.